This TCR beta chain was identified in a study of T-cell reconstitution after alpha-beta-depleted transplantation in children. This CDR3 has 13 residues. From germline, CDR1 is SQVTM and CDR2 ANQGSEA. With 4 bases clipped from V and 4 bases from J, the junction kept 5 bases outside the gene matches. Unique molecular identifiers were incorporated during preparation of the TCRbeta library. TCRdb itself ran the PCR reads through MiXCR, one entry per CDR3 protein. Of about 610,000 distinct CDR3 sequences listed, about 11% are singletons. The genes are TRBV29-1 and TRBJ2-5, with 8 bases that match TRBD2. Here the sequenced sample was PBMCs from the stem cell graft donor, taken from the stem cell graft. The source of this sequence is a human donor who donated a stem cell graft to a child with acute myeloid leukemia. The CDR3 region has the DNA TGCAGCGTTGCAGCAGGACTAGCAGAGACCCAGTACTTC. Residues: CSVAAGLAETQYF. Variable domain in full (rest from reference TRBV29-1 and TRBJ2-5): SAVISQKPSRDICQRGTSLTIQCQVDSQVTMMFWYRQQPGQSLTLIATANQGSEATYESGFVIDKFPISRPNLTFSTLTVSNMSPEDSSIYLCSVAAGLAETQYFGPGTRLLVL.